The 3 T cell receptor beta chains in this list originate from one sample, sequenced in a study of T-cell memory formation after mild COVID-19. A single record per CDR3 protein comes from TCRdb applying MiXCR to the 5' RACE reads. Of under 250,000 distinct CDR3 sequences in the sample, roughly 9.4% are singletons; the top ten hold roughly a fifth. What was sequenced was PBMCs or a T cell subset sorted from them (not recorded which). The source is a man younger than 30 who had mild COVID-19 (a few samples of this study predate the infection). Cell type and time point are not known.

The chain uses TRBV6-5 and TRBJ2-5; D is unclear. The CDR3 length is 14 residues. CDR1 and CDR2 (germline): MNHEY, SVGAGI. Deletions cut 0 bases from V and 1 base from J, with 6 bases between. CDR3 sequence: CASSYSPGQETQYF. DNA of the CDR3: TGTGCCAGCAGTTACTCCCCGGGCCAAGAGACCCAGTACTTC.

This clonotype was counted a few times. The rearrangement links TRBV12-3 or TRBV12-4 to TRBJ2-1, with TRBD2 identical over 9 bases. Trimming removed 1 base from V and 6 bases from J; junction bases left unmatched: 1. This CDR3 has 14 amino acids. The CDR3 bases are TGTGCCAGCAGTTTAGTAGCGGGGGTCAATGAGCAGTTCTTC. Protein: CASSLVAGVNEQFF.

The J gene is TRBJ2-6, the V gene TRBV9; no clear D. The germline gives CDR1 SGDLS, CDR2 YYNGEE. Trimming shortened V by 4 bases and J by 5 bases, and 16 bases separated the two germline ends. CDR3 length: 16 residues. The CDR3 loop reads CASSSPLPAWANVLTF. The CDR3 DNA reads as TGTGCCAGCAGCTCCCCTCTCCCGGCGTGGGCCAACGTCCTGACTTTC. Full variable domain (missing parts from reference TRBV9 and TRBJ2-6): DSGVTQTPKHLITATGQRVTLRCSPRSGDLSVYWYQQSLDQGLQFLIQYYNGEERAKGNILERFSAQQFPDLHSELNLSSLELGDSALYFCASSSPLPAWANVLTFGAGSRLTVL.